The 6 T cell receptor beta chains below were found in one sample sequenced in a study of T-cell reconstitution after alpha-beta-depleted transplantation in children. This sample's TCRbeta library carried unique molecular identifier barcodes. TCRdb re-analysed the PCR reads in MiXCR, keeping a single row per CDR3 protein. Of just over 950,000 distinct CDR3 sequences in the sample, under 30% were seen once. The sample in question was PBMCs, mostly from graft donor cells, obtained 360 days after TCRalphabeta/CD19-depleted stem cell transplant. The receptors were sampled from a boy under two years old who had a stem cell transplant for SCID, so the T cells may come from the graft donor.

The chain recombines TRBV6-5 with TRBJ1-1; D possibly corresponds to TRBD1 (6 bases). Trimming stripped 4 bases from V and 6 bases from J, with 12 bases between. The CDR3 is made up of 13 amino acids. Germline V gives CDR1 MNHEY, CDR2 SVGAGI. The CDR3, as DNA: TGTGCCAGCAGTTCTGGACAGCGCGCTGAAGCTTTCTTT. Translation gives CASSSGQRAEAFF.

This clonotype was picked up a small number of times. The chain has TRBV21-1 and TRBJ2-7; the DNA was not compared with TRBD1, the D call given in the table. TRBV21-1 is a pseudogene locus. This CDR3 comprises 12 residues. The CDR3 coding sequence is TGTGCCTCCTCGAACAGGGCCTACGAGCAGTACTTC. It translates to CASSNRAYEQYF.

The chain combines TRBV28 with TRBJ2-6; 7 bases map to TRBD1. Trimming cost V 3 bases and J 2 bases; bases outside gene matches: 10. The germline V gene encodes CDR1 MDHEN and CDR2 SYDVKM. This CDR3 is built from 18 residues. For the CDR3, the DNA is TGTGCCAGCAGTTTTTGGACTGCGACAGGGACTGGGGCCAACGTCCTGACTTTC. It specifies CASSFWTATGTGANVLTF.

V and J are TRBV5-5 and TRBJ2-7; maybe TRBD1 (6 bases). This CDR3 is 17 amino acids long. The germline V gene has CDR1 SGHKS and CDR2 YYEKEE (reference sequence). The V and J ends lost 3 bases and 7 bases respectively, with 26 bases between them. The CDR3 DNA reads as TGTGCCAGCAGCTCCTCCCTGACGGGACATGGAAGTTGGGAGCAGTACTTC. Translated: CASSSSLTGHGSWEQYF.

This clonotype was found a few times. The chain couples TRBV20-1 to TRBJ2-5; TRBD2 agrees at 9 bases. Germline values: CDR1 DFQATT, CDR2 SNEGSKA (reference sequence). Losses at the gene ends were 5 bases for V and 0 bases for J; bases not matched to a gene: 7. This CDR3 region has 15 residues. The CDR3 loop reads CSASLAGADQETQYF. In DNA form, the CDR3 reads TGCAGTGCTTCCTTAGCGGGGGCCGACCAAGAGACCCAGTACTTC.

The genes are TRBV6-6 and TRBJ1-2; TRBD1 aligns across 8 bases. V trimming: 5 bases; J trimming: 7 bases; junction bases outside the gene matches: 3. This CDR3 spans 12 amino acids. The germline V gene encodes CDR1 MNHNY and CDR2 SVGAGI (reference sequence). CDR3 residues: CASSPTGGGYTF. The CDR3 coding sequence is TGTGCCAGCAGTCCTACAGGGGGTGGCTACACCTTC.